This TCR beta chain was identified during a study of response to subunit inactivated influenza vaccine. General observations from the study: A suggestion made by the authors is that each seasonal influenza vaccination recruits few new T cells.

TCRdb redid the calling of the RT-PCR reads with MiXCR, one entry per CDR3 protein. The data show about half a million distinct CDR3 sequences, approximately 11% seen once. There are 16 residues in the CDR3. J gave up 5 bases and V 2 bases, and 8 bases lay outside the gene matches. Germline V gene data show CDR1 as MNHEY and CDR2 as SVGEGT. On this clonotype itself: The antigen remains unidentified.

V gene TRBV6-2 or TRBV6-3 combines with J gene TRBJ2-1, with 8 bases fitting TRBD2. The sequencing here drew on PBMCs from blood, taken roughly 46 days after vaccination. The sequence came from a man aged 50 or older who received an inactivated influenza vaccine. This CDR3 reads CASSYLSGTRDNEQFF. The CDR3 DNA is TGTGCCAGCAGTTACCTTAGCGGGACCCGGGACAATGAGCAGTTCTTC.